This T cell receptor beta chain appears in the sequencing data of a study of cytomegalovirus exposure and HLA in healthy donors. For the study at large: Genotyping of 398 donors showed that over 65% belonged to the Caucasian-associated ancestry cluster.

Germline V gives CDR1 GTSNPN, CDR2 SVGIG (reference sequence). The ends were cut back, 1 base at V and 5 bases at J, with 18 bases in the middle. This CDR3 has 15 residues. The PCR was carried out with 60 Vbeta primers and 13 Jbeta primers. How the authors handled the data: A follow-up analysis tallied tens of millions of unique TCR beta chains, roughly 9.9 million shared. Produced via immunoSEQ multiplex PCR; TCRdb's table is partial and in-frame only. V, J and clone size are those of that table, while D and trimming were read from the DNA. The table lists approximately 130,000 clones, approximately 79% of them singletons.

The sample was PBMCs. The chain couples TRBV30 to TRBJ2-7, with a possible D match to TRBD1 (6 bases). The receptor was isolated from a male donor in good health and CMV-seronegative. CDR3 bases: TGTGCCTGGAGTGGGAAGACAGGTTCTGACGACGAGCAGTACTTC. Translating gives CAWSGKTGSDDEQYF.